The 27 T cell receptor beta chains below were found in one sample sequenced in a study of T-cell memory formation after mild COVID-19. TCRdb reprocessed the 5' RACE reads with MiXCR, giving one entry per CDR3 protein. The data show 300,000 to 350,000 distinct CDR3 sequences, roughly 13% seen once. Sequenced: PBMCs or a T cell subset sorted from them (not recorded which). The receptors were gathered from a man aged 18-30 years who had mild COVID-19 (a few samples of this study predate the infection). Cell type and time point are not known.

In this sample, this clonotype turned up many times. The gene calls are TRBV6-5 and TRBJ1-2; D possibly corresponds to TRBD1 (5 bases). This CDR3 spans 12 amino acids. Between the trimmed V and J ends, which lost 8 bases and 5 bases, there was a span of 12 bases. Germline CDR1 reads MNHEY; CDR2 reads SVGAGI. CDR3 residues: CASLGGSYGYTF. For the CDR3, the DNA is TGTGCCAGCCTCGGGGGGTCGTATGGCTACACCTTC.

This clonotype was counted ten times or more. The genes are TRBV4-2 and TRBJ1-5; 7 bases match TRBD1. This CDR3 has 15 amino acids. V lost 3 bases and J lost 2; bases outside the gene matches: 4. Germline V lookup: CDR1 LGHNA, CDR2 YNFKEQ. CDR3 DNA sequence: TGTGCCAGCAGCCAGACCGGACAGGGCAATCAGCCCCAGCATTTT. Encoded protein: CASSQTGQGNQPQHF.

This chain's CDR3 is CASSLTGAGAEAFF. DNA for the CDR3: TGTGCCAGCAGCTTGACAGGGGCGGGGGCTGAAGCTTTCTTT. This chain joins TRBV7-9 and TRBJ1-1; 8 bases line up with TRBD1. The CDR3 sequence is 14 residues long. Germline V gene data show CDR1 as SEHNR and CDR2 as FQNEAQ (reference sequence). V shed 3 bases, J shed 6 bases, and the junction held 6 bases outside the gene matches. The full variable domain, in which reference TRBV7-9 and TRBJ1-1 provide the parts outside the CDR3, is DTGVSQNPRHKITKRGQNVTFRCDPISEHNRLYWYRQTLGQGPEFLTYFQNEAQLEKSRLLSDRFSAERPKGSFSTLEIQRTEQGDSAMYLCASSLTGAGAEAFFGQGTRLTVV.

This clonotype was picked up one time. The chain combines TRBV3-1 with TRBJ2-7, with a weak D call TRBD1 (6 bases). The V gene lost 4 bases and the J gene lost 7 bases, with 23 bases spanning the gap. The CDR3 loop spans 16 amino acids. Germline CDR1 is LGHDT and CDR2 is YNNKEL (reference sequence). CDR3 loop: CASSRTFLRDTREQYF. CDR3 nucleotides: TGTGCCAGCAGCCGCACCTTCCTACGGGACACGAGAGAGCAGTACTTC.

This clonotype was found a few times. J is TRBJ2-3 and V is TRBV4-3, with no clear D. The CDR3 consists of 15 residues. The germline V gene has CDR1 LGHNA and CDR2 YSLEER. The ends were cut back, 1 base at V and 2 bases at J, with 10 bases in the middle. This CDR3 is CASSQVVGDTDTQYF. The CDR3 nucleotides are TGCGCCAGCAGCCAAGTGGTGGGCGACACAGATACGCAGTATTTT.

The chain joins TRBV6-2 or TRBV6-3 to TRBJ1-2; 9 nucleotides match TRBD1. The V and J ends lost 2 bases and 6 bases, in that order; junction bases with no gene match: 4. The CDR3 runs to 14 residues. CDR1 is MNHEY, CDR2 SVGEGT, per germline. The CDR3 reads CASSYNRGPDGYTF. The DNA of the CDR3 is TGTGCCAGCAGTTACAACAGGGGGCCGGATGGCTACACCTTC.

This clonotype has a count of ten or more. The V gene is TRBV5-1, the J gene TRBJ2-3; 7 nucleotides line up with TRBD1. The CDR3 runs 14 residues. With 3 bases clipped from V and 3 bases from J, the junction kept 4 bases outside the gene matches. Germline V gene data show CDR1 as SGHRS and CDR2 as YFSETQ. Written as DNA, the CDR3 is TGCGCCAGCAGCTCCCAGGGACAGACAGATACGCAGTATTTT. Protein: CASSSQGQTDTQYF.

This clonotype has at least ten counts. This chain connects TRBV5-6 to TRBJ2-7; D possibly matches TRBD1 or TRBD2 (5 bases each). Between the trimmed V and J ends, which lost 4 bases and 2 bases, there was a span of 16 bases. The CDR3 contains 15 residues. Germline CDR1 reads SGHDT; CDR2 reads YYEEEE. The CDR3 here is CASSAGGGAPYEQYF. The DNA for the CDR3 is TGTGCCAGCAGCGCTGGAGGTGGGGCCCCCTACGAGCAGTACTTC.

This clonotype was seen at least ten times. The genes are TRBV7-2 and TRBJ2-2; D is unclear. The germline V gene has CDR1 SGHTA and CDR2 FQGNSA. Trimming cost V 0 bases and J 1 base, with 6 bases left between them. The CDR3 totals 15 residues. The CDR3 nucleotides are TGTGCCAGCAGCTTAGCGTCACGGAACACCGGGGAGCTGTTTTTT. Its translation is CASSLASRNTGELFF. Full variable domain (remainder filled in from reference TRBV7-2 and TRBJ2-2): GAGVSQSPSNKVTEKGKDVELRCDPISGHTALYWYRQSLGQGLEFLIYFQGNSAPDKSGLPSDRFSAERTGGSVSTLTIQRTQQEDSAVYLCASSLASRNTGELFFGEGSRLTVL.

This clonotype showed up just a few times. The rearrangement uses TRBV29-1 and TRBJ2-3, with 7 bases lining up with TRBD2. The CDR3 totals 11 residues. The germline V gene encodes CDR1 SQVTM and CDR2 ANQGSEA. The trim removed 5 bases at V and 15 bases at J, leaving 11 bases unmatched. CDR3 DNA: TGCAGCGTTTCCCGGGGGGTGCCTCTTTATTTT. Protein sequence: CSVSRGVPLYF.

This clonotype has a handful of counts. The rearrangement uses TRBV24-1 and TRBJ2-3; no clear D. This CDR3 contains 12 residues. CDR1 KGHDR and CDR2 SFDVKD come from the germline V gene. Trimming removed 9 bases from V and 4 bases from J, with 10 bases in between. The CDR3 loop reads CATFDPSDTQYF. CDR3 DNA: TGTGCCACCTTTGACCCGTCAGATACGCAGTATTTT.

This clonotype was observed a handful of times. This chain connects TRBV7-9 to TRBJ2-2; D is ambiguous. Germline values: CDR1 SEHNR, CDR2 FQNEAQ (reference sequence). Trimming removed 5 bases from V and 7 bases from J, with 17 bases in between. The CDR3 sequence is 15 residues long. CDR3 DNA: TGTGCCAGCAGCCACCAGTGGGTGGAGAACGGGGAGCTGTTTTTT. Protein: CASSHQWVENGELFF.

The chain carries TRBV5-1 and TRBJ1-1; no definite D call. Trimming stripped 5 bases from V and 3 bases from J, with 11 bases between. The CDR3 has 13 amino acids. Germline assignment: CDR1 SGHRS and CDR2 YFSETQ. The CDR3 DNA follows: TGCGCCAGCAGGAGGAAGGCCGACACTGAAGCTTTCTTT. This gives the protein CASRRKADTEAFF. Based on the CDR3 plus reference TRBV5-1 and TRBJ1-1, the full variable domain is KAGVTQTPRYLIKTRGQQVTLSCSPISGHRSVSWYQQTPGQGLQFLFEYFSETQRNKGNFPGRFSGRQFSNSRSEMNVSTLELGDSALYLCASRRKADTEAFFGQGTRLTVV.

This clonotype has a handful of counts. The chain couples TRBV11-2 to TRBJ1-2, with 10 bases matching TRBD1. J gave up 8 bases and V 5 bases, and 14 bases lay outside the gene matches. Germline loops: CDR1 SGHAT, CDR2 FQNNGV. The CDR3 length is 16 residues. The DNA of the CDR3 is TGTGCCAGCAGCCCTACCGGGACAGGGGTTTGGCACGGCTACACCTTC. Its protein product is CASSPTGTGVWHGYTF.

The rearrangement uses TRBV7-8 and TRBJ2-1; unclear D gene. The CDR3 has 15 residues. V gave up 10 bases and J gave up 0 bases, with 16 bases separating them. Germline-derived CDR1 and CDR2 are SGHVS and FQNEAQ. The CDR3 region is CAISISDSSYNEQFF. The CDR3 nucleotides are TGTGCCATCTCCATCTCGGATAGCTCCTACAATGAGCAGTTCTTC.

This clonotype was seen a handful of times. In DNA form, the CDR3 reads TGTGCCAGCAGCTTAAACCCCACCGGGGAGCTGTTTTTT. The encoded protein is CASSLNPTGELFF. This chain uses TRBV7-3 with TRBJ2-2; D uncertain. This CDR3 comprises 13 residues. From germline, CDR1 is SGHTA and CDR2 FQGTGA. Trimming shortened V by 1 base and J by 4 bases, and 4 bases separated the two germline ends.

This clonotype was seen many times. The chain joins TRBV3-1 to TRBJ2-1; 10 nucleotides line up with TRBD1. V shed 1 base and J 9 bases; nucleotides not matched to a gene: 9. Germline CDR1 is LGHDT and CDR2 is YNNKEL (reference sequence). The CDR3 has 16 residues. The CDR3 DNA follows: TGTGCCAGCAGCCAAGCCCCAGGGACAGGGGTTGGTGAGCAGTTCTTC. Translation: CASSQAPGTGVGEQFF.

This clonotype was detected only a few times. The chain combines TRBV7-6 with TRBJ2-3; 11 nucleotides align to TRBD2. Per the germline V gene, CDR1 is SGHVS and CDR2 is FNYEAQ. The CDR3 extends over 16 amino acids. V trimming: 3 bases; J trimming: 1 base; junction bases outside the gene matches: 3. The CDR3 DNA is TGTGCCAGCAGCTTCCAGACTAGCGGGGGCACAGATACGCAGTATTTT. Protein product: CASSFQTSGGTDTQYF.

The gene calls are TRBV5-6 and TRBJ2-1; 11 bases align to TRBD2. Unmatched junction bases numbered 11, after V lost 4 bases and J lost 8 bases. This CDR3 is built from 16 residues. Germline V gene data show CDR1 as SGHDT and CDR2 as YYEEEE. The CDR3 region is CASSPPTSGAGDEQFF. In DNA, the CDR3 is TGTGCCAGCAGCCCACCGACTAGCGGGGCTGGGGATGAGCAGTTCTTC.

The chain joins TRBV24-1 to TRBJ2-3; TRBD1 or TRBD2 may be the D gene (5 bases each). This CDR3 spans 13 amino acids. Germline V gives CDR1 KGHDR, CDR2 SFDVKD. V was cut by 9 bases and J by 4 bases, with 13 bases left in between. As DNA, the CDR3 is TGTGCCACCTCCTCCGGGACCGCAGATACGCAGTATTTT. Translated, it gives CATSSGTADTQYF.

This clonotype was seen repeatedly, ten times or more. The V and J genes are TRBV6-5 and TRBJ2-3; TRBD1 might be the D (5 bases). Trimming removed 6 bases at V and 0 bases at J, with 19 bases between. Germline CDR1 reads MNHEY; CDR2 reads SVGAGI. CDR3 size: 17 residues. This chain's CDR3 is CASSQMGLAISTDTQYF. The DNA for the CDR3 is TGTGCCAGCAGCCAAATGGGGCTGGCGATTAGCACAGATACGCAGTATTTT.

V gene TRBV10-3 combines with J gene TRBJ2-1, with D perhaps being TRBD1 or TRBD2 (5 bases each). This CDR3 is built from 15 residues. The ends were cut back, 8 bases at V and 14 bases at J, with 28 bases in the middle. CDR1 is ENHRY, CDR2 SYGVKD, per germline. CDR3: CAIRKGERGLGSKFF. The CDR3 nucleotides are TGTGCCATCCGGAAGGGTGAGAGGGGCTTGGGGTCGAAGTTCTTC.

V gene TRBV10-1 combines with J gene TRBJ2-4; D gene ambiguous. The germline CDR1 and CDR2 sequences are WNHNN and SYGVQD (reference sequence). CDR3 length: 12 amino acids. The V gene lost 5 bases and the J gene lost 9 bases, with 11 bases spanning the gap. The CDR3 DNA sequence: TGCGCCAGCAGTCCTCACCAGAGCATTCAGTACTTC. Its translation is CASSPHQSIQYF.

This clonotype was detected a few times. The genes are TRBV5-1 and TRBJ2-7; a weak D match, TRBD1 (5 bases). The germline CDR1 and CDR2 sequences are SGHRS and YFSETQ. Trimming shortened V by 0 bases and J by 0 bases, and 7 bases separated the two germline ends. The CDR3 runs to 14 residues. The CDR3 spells CASSLEGNSYEQYF. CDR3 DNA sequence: TGCGCCAGCAGCTTGGAGGGGAACTCCTACGAGCAGTACTTC.

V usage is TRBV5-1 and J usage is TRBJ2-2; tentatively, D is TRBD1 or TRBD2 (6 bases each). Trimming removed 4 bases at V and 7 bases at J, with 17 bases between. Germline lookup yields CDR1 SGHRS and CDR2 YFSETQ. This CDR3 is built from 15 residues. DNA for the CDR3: TGCGCCAGCAGCCGGGGACTCTCCAGGGGCGGGGAGCTGTTTTTT. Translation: CASSRGLSRGGELFF.

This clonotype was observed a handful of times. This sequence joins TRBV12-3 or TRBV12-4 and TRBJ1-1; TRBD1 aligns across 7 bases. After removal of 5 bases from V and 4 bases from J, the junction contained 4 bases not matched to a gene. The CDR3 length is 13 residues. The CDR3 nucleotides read TGTGCCAGCAGTCTGACAGGGTCCACTGAAGCTTTCTTT. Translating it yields CASSLTGSTEAFF.

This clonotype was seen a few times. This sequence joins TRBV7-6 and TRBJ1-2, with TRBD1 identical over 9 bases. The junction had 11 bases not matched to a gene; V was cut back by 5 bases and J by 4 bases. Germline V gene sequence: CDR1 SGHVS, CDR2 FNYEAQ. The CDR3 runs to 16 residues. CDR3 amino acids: CASSPRTGVTSYGYTF. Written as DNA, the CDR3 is TGTGCCAGCAGCCCTCGGACAGGGGTAACGAGCTATGGCTACACCTTC.